The text below deals with one T cell receptor (beta chain). Amplification of TCR beta CDR3 regions used RNA as the template. First-round RT-PCR targeting the TCR CDR3 was performed with the HTBI primer set. Each CDR3 protein is one row after TCRdb ran MiXCR on the multiplex PCR reads. The repertoire holds about 560,000 distinct CDR3 sequences, around 15% seen once, with around 19% in the top ten. The CDR3 contains 14 residues. Germline values: CDR1 LNHDA, CDR2 SQIVND (reference sequence). V was trimmed by 11 bases and J by 5 bases, leaving 19 bases between them. The data are from a study of T cells in Graves' hyperthyroidism and ophthalmopathy.

The sample was blood. This receptor was taken from a woman aged 18-29 years with Graves' hyperthyroidism. This chain links TRBV19 with TRBJ1-5; D unresolved. The CDR3 DNA reads TGTGCCCCCTCTTTGGGCGGCGGGTATCAGCCCCAGCATTTT. Translation gives CAPSLGGGYQPQHF.